This T cell receptor beta chain was identified during a study of blood T cell repertoires in COVID-19 (TCRdb year 2020). Regarding the research as a whole: The collaborator samples originated in the United States, Italy and Spain and spanned the acute and convalescent phases of COVID-19. Sample metadata almost always included a de-identified subject ID, COVID-19 status, age in years and sex. The dataset comprised deeply sampled blood TCRbeta repertoires from subjects exposed to, actively infected with, or recovered from COVID-19. Samples were obtained from the ongoing ImmuneRACE study (first 160 participants) and from some 1,300 subjects provided by 6 global collaborators. HLA class I and class II types, where available, came from metadata supplied by the sample provider rather than from assay-based typing. The prospective study material was composed of cDNA or gDNA derived from T cells, B-cell-depleted T cells, or PBMCs. A freely available public database, intended as a resource for researchers studying the immune response to SARS-CoV-2, is where the repertoires were released.

Results the study describes overall, beyond this receptor: Clinical and demographic metadata were provided uncurated, with the amount varying by source and participant.

Points on this clone: The target of this receptor is not known. No much larger clonotype is one base removed from it; base qualities were not supplied.

At one collaborating source in Seattle, patients were enrolled during active infection and were followed longitudinally through the course of disease. Whole blood was collected in K2EDTA tubes by collaborating institutions according to the institutions' own protocols. For TCRbeta analysis, collaborators shipped samples as frozen whole blood, isolated PBMCs, or DNA extracted from either of those sample types. The CDR3 spans 16 residues, from the cysteine through the phenylalanine. Only the CDR3 part of the read is kept: 48 bases, read in frame from the first base. As encoded in the germline V gene, CDR1 is SGDLS while CDR2 is YYNGEE. At the junction V is shortened by 0 bases and J by 8 bases; bases outside the gene matches: 8. The immunoSEQ Assay, a bias-controlled multiplex PCR, was used to amplify TCRbeta CDR3 regions from genomic DNA. Regarding the original processing steps: Nucleated cell counts per sample were estimated from amplification of reference gene primers within the assay. To quantify the absolute abundance of each unique TCRbeta CDR3 rearrangement, sequence reads were collapsed and filtered. For each sample, productive Simpson clonality was calculated by taking the square root of Simpson's diversity index across productive rearrangements. As stored in TCRdb, this immuneACCESS dataset retains in-frame rearrangements with V and J assigned. A fraction of the clones does not appear; measured against another copy, unresolved V genes explain less than half of the discrepancy, and the remainder lacks a known reason. D and trimming come from the DNA, and the V and J calls and clone size come from that table. The sample profile shows tens of thousands of clones; around 77% of them were found once. The biggest ten clones account for 2% to 2.5% of the sample.

The chain links TRBV9 with TRBJ2-4, with 10 middle bases fitting TRBD2. The sequence derives from a man in his 70s with COVID-19, enrolled during active disease. Sequenced material: peripheral blood. The DNA reads TGTGCCAGCAGCGTAGCCCCAGCTAGCGGGAGTGACATTCAGTACTTC. This encodes CASSVAPASGSDIQYF.